One and the same sample provided the 18 T cell receptor beta chains below, sequenced in a study of shared clonotypes between healthy human individuals. Repertoires were generated with immunoSEQ multiplex PCR, while TCRdb's copy carries only in-frame clones and drops some. The sample lists some 1,100,000 clones, about 80% occurring once. The sequenced material came from memory CD4+ T cells from PBMCs. Subset of the sample: CD45RA-negative fraction. The receptors were sampled from a man younger than 30 in good health. Some clones in this sample may be carry-over from other donors' samples.

The chain couples TRBV10-3 to TRBJ2-3; the D call may be TRBD1 or TRBD2 (5 bases each). CDR1 is ENHRY, CDR2 SYGVKD, per germline. CDR3 length equals 15 residues. Between the trimmed V and J ends, which lost 3 bases and 1 base, there was a span of 11 bases. The CDR3 spells CAISDRDGRTDTQYF. The CDR3 DNA reads as TGTGCCATCAGTGACCGGGACGGACGCACAGATACGCAGTATTTT.

V is TRBV4-3 and J is TRBJ2-1; D not certain. Germline assignment: CDR1 LGHNA and CDR2 YSLEER. The CDR3 consists of 15 residues. V was cut by 2 bases and J by 3 bases, with 11 bases left in between. CDR3 DNA sequence: TGCGCCAGCAGCCAATCTTTGCCGGGCTACAATGAGCAGTTCTTC. Its protein is CASSQSLPGYNEQFF.

This chain joins TRBV27 and TRBJ1-2; possibly TRBD1 for D (6 bases). There are 17 residues in the CDR3. CDR1 is MNHEY and CDR2 is SMNVEV in the germline V gene (reference sequence). Trimming shortened V by 6 bases and J by 4 bases, and 24 bases separated the two germline ends. The CDR3 region is CASRPKPDTGYLYGYTF. CDR3 nucleotide sequence: TGTGCCAGCAGACCTAAGCCCGACACAGGGTATCTCTATGGCTACACCTTC.

This clone was counted once. V and J are TRBV7-9 and TRBJ1-1; D gene unclear. Trimming left V 5 bases short and J 2 bases short, with 9 bases between. The CDR3 consists of 13 residues. CDR1 and CDR2 (germline): SEHNR, FQNEAQ (reference sequence). The CDR3 reads CASSQWSNTEAFF. DNA for the CDR3: TGTGCCAGCAGCCAATGGAGTAACACTGAAGCTTTCTTT.

This chain joins TRBV21-1 and TRBJ2-7; TRBD2 is the table's D call and was not checked against the DNA. TRBV21-1 is designated a pseudogene. The CDR3 is 15 residues long. The CDR3 sequence is CASSSTSGWTHEQYF. CDR3 bases: TGTGCCAGCAGCAGCACTAGCGGGTGGACCCACGAGCAGTACTTC.

This clone has just a few counts. Other DNA sequences in the sample encode the same CDR3. J is TRBJ2-7 and V is TRBV2; D gene ambiguous. This CDR3 region has 11 residues. V was cut by 5 bases and J by 3 bases, with 5 bases left in between. Looked up from germline, CDR1 is SNHLY and CDR2 is FYNNEI. CDR3 coding DNA: TGTGCCAGCAGTTTAGTCTACGAGCAGTACTTC. Amino acids: CASSLVYEQYF.

V gene TRBV4-1 combines with J gene TRBJ1-2; 7 bases align to TRBD1. The CDR3 is 15 amino acids. Germline loops: CDR1 MGHRA, CDR2 YSYEKL. J gave up 3 bases and V 4 bases, and 8 bases lay outside the gene matches. The CDR3 protein is CASSRRQGLDYGYTF. The DNA of the CDR3 is TGCGCCAGCAGCCGCCGACAGGGATTAGACTATGGCTACACCTTC.

The V and J genes are TRBV10-3 and TRBJ2-7, with 13 nucleotides matching TRBD2. V lost 10 bases, J lost 7 bases, and 10 bases stayed unmatched. Germline values: CDR1 ENHRY, CDR2 SYGVKD. The CDR3 consists of 14 residues. The CDR3 region is CATSRLAGGYEQYF. The CDR3, as DNA: TGTGCCACCTCTCGACTAGCGGGGGGTTATGAGCAGTACTTC.

Comment on this clone: This sample also contains other DNA sequences that code for the same CDR3. This chain connects TRBV5-1 to TRBJ2-7, with TRBD2 identical over 12 bases. V was pared by 4 bases and J by 7 bases, with 9 bases of the junction left unmatched. This CDR3 spans 15 amino acids. Germline CDR1 SGHRS, CDR2 YFSETQ. This chain's CDR3 is CASSPTSGSGREQYF. The CDR3, as DNA: TGCGCCAGCAGCCCGACTAGCGGGAGCGGGAGGGAGCAGTACTTC.

This clone appeared a single time. The rearrangement joins TRBV5-1 to TRBJ2-7; TRBD1 is a possible D gene (7 bases). Germline assignment: CDR1 SGHRS and CDR2 YFSETQ. The CDR3 is made up of 14 amino acids. Trimming removed 3 bases from V and 7 bases from J, with 17 bases in between. The CDR3, as DNA: TGCGCCAGCAGCTACGCGGGACAGTCGGATGAGCAGTACTTC. This encodes CASSYAGQSDEQYF.

The chain links TRBV5-1 to TRBJ2-3, with TRBD2 identical over 13 bases. Trimming took 0 bases from V and 9 from J; bases not matched to a gene: 7. This CDR3 has 16 amino acids. Germline V gene sequence: CDR1 SGHRS, CDR2 YFSETQ. CDR3 amino acids: CASSLATSGRALTQYF. CDR3 DNA: TGCGCCAGCAGCTTGGCCACTAGCGGGAGGGCCTTAACGCAGTATTTT.

This clone occurred once. This chain links TRBV5-1 with TRBJ2-2; D is undetermined. This CDR3 has 13 amino acids. Germline-derived CDR1 and CDR2 are SGHRS and YFSETQ. With 1 base removed from V and 7 bases from J, the gap between germline ends came to 8 bases. CDR3 protein: CASSLIRNGELFF. CDR3 bases: TGCGCCAGCAGCTTGATTAGGAACGGGGAGCTGTTTTTT.

This clone was observed many times. The rearrangement uses TRBV25-1 and TRBJ2-3; D remains ambiguous. The germline V and J ends were trimmed by 3 bases and 8 bases, with 6 bases remaining between them. CDR1 MGHDK and CDR2 SYGVNS come from the germline V gene. This CDR3 contains 11 residues. CDR3 DNA: TGTGCCAGCAGTGACATCGGTACGCAGTATTTT. It yields the protein CASSDIGTQYF.

The chain links TRBV7-2 to TRBJ2-1; 8 bases are a match to TRBD2. V was clipped by 5 bases and J by 6 bases; unmatched bases: 18. Per germline, CDR1 SGHTA and CDR2 FQGNSA. The CDR3 has 18 amino acids. CDR3 amino acids: CASSLKAGVQRAGNEQFF. The CDR3 bases are TGTGCCAGCAGCCTAAAAGCGGGAGTCCAACGGGCGGGCAATGAGCAGTTCTTC.

This clone has a single count. V is TRBV11-2 and J is TRBJ1-2; D remains ambiguous. The CDR3 extends over 13 amino acids. Trimming took 5 bases from V and 3 from J, leaving 10 bases between them. CDR1 and CDR2 (germline): SGHAT, FQNNGV. The CDR3 loop reads CASSPSPDYGYTF. The CDR3 DNA is TGTGCCAGCAGCCCAAGTCCAGACTATGGCTACACCTTC.

V and J are TRBV18 and TRBJ1-4; 7 bases agree with TRBD1. CDR1 and CDR2 (germline): KGHSH, LQKENI. V shed 3 bases, J shed 5 bases, and the junction held 6 bases outside the gene matches. CDR3 length: 15 amino acids. This CDR3 is CASSPSQGQNEKLFF. The CDR3 DNA sequence: TGTGCCAGCTCACCCTCTCAGGGACAGAATGAAAAACTGTTTTTT. Full variable domain (rest looked up from reference TRBV18 and TRBJ1-4): NAGVMQNPRHLVRRRGQEARLRCSPMKGHSHVYWYRQLPEEGLKFMVYLQKENIIDESGMPKERFSAEFPKEGPSILRIQQVVRGDSAAYFCASSPSQGQNEKLFFGSGTQLSVL.

The chain carries TRBV4-2 and TRBJ2-1; D is ambiguous. From germline, CDR1 is LGHNA and CDR2 YNFKEQ. The CDR3 consists of 16 residues. Trimming took off 3 bases at V and 0 bases at J, with 12 bases between the two ends. The CDR3 sequence: CASSHANTVSYNEQFF. Here the CDR3 DNA reads TGTGCCAGCAGCCACGCTAACACCGTCTCCTACAATGAGCAGTTCTTC.

This clone has a handful of counts. The chain joins TRBV18 to TRBJ2-3, with D unresolved. This CDR3 spans 15 amino acids. The germline gives CDR1 KGHSH, CDR2 LQKENI. Between the trimmed V and J ends, which lost 6 bases and 3 bases, there was a span of 16 bases. The CDR3 coding sequence is TGTGCCAGCTCGTGGGTCGGACCAGCGACAGATACGCAGTATTTT. The encoded protein is CASSWVGPATDTQYF.